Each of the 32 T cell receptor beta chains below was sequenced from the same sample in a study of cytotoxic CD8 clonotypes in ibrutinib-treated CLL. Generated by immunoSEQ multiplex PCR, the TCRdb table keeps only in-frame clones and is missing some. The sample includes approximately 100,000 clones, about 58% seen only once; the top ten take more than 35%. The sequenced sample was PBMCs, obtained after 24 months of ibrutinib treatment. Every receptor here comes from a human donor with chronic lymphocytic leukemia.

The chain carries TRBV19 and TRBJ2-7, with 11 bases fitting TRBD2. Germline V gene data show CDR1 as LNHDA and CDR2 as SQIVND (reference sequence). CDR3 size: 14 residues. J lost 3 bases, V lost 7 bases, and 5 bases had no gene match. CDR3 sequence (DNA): TGTGCCAGTACCATAGCGGGGGGGCACTACGAGCAGTACTTC. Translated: CASTIAGGHYEQYF. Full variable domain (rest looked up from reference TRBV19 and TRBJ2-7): DGGITQSPKYLFRKEGQNVTLSCEQNLNHDAMYWYRQDPGQGLRLIYYSQIVNDFQKGDIAEGYSVSREKKESFPLTVTSAQKNPTAFYLCASTIAGGHYEQYFGPGTRLTVT.

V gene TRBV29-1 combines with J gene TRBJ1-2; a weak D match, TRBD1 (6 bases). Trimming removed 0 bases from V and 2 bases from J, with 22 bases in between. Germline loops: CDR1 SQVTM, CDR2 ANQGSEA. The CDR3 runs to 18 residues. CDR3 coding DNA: TGCAGCGTTGAAGATCTTAGAGGAGGGGGATTGCCAAACTATGGCTACACCTTC. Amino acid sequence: CSVEDLRGGGLPNYGYTF.

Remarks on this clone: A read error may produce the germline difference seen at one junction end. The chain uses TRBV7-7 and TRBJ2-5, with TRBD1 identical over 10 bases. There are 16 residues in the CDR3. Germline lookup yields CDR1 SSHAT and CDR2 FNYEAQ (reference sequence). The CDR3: CASSLLRTGGRETQYF. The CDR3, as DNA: TGTGCTAGCAGCTTATTAAGGACAGGGGGACGGGAGACCCAGTACTTC.

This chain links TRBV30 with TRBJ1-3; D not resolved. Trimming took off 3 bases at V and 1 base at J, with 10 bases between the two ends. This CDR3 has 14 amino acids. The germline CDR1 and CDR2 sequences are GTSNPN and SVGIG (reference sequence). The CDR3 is CAWRAAGSGNTIYF. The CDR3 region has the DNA TGTGCCTGGAGGGCCGCGGGATCTGGAAACACCATATATTTT.

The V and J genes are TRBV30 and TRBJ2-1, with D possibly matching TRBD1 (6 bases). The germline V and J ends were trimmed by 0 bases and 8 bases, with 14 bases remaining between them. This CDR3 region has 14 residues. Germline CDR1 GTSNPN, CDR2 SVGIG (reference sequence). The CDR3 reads CAWSVGQSSYEQFF. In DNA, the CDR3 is TGTGCCTGGAGTGTTGGACAGTCCTCGTATGAGCAGTTCTTC.

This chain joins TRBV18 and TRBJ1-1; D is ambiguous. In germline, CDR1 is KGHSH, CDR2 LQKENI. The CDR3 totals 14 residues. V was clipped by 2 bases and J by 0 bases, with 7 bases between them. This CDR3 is CASSPGRVNTEAFF. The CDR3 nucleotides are TGTGCCAGCTCACCAGGCCGGGTGAACACTGAAGCTTTCTTT.

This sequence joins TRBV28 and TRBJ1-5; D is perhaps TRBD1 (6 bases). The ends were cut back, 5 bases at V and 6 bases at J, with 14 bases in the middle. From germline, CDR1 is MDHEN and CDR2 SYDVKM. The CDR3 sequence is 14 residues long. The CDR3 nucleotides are TGTGCCAGCAGTCCCCAGGGAGGGGGTCAGCCCCAGCATTTT. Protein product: CASSPQGGGQPQHF.

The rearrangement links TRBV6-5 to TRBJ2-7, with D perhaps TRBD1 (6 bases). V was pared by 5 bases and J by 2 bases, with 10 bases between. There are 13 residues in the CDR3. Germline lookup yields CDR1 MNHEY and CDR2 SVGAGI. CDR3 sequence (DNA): TGTGCCAGCAGTCAGGGGCCTGCCTACGAGCAGTACTTC. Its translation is CASSQGPAYEQYF.

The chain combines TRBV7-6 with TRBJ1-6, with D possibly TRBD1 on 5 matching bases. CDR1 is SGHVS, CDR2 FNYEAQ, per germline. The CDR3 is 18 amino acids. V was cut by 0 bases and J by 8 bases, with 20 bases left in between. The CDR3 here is CASSLAPAGRGRDSPLHF. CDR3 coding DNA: TGTGCCAGCAGCTTAGCCCCGGCAGGAAGGGGCCGTGATTCACCCCTCCACTTT. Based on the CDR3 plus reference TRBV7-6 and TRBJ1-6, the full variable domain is GAGVSQSPRYKVTKRGQDVALRCDPISGHVSLYWYRQALGQGPEFLTYFNYEAQQDKSGLPNDRFSAERPEGSISTLTIQRTEQRDSAMYRCASSLAPAGRGRDSPLHFGNGTRLTVT.

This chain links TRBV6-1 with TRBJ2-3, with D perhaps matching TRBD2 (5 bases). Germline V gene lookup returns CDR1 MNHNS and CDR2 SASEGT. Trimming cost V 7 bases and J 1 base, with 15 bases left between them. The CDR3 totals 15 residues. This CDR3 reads CASTTRVRGTDTQYF. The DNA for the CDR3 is TGTGCCAGCACCACTAGGGTCCGAGGCACAGATACGCAGTATTTT.

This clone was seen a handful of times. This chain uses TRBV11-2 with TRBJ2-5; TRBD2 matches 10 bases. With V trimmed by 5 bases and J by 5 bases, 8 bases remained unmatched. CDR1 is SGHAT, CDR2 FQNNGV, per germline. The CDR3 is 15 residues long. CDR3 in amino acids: CASSEQAGGLETQYF. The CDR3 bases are TGTGCCAGCAGCGAACAAGCGGGGGGGCTGGAGACCCAGTACTTC.

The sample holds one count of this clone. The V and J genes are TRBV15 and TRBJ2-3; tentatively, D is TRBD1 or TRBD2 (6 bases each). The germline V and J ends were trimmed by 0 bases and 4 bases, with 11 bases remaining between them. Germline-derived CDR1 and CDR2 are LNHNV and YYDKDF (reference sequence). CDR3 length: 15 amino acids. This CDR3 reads CATSRDGGGADTQYF. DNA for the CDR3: TGTGCCACCAGCAGAGATGGAGGGGGAGCAGATACGCAGTATTTT.

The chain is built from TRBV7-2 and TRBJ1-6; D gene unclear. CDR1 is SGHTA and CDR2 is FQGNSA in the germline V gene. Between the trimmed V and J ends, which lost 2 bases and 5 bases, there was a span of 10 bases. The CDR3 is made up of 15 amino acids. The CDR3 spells CASSLNPANNSPLHF. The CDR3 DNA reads TGTGCCAGCAGCTTAAATCCAGCTAATAATTCACCCCTCCACTTT.

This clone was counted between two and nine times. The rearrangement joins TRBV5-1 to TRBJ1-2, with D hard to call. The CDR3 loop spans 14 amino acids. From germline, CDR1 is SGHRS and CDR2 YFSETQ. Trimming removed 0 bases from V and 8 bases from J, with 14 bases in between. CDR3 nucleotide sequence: TGCGCCAGCAGCTTGGGAACAGCCATGAAAGGCTACACCTTC. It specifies CASSLGTAMKGYTF.

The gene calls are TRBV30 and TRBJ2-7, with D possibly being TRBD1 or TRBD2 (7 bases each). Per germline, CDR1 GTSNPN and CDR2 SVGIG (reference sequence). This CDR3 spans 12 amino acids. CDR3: CATGGQNYEQYF. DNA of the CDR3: TGTGCGACGGGGGGACAGAACTACGAGCAGTACTTC. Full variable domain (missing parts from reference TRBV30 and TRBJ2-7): SQTIHQWPATLVQPVGSPLSLECTVEGTSNPNLYWYRQAAGRGLQLLFYSVGIGQISSEVPQNLSASRPQDRQFILSSKKLLLSDSGFYLCATGGQNYEQYFGPGTRLTVT.

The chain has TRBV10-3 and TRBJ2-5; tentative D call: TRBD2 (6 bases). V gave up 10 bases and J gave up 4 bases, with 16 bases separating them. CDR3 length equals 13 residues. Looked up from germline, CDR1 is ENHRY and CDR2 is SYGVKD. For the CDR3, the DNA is TGTGCCACTGCAGGAGCCGGGGGAGAGACCCAGTACTTC. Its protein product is CATAGAGGETQYF.

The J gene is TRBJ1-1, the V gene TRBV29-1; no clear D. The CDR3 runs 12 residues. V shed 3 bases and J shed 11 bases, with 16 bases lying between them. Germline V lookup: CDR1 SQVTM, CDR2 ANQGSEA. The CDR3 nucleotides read TGCAGCGTTGAGATTGTTCCGGGGAATGCTTTCTTT. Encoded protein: CSVEIVPGNAFF.

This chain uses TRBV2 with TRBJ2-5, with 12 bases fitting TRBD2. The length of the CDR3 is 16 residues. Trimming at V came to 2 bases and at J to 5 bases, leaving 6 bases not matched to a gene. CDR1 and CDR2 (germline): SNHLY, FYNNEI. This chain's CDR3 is CASSELAGGTGETQYF. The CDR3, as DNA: TGTGCCAGCAGTGAACTAGCGGGGGGGACTGGCGAGACCCAGTACTTC.

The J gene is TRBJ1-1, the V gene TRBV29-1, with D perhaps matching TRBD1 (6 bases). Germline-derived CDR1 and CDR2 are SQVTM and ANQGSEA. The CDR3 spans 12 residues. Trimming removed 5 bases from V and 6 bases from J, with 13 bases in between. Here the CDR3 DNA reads TGCAGCGTTCGGGGGGGGGCTCCTGAAGCTTTCTTT. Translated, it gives CSVRGGAPEAFF.

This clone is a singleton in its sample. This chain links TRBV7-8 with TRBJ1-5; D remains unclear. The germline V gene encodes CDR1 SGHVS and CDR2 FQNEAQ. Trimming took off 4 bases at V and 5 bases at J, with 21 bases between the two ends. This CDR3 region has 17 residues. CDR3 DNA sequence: TGTGCCAGCAGCTCCCCAGCAGCCCCGGACCCTTATCAGCCCCAGCATTTT. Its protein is CASSSPAAPDPYQPQHF.

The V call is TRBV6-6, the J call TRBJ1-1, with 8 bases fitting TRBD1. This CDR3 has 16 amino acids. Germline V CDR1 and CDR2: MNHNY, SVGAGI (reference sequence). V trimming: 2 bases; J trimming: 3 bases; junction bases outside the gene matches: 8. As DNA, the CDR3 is TGTGCCAGCAGTTACCAGGCAGGGGGCTTGGACACTGAAGCTTTCTTT. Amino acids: CASSYQAGGLDTEAFF.

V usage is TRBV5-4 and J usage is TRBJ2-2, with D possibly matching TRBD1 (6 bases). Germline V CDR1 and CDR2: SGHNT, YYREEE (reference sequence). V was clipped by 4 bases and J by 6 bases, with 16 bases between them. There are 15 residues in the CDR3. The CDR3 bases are TGTGCCAGCAGCCCACGGAGGACAGTTCCCGGGGAGCTGTTTTTT. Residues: CASSPRRTVPGELFF.

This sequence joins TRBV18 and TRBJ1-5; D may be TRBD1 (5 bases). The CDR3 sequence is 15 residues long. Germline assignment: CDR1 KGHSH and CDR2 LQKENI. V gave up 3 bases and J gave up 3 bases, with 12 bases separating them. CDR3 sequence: CASSPGRTSNQPQHF. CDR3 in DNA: TGTGCCAGCTCACCGGGACGGACGTCCAATCAGCCCCAGCATTTT.

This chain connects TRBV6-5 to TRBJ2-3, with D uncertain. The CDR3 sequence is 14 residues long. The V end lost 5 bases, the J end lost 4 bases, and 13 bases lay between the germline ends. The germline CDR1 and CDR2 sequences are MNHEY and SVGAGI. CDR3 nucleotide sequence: TGTGCCAGCAGTCCCCTTGGGGTCTCAGATACGCAGTATTTT. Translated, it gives CASSPLGVSDTQYF.

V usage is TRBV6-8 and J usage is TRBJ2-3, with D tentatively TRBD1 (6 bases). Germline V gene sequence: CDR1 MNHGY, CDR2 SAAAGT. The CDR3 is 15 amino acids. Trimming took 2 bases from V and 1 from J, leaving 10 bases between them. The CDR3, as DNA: TGTGCCAGCAGTTACGGGGGCGCCGGCACAGATACGCAGTATTTT. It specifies CASSYGGAGTDTQYF.

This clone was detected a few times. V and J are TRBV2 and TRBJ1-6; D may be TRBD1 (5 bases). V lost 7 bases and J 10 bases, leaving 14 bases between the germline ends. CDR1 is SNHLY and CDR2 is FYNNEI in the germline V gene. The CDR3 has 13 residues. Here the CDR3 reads CASKPPGNSPLHF. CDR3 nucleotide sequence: TGTGCCAGCAAACCTCCAGGGAACTCACCCCTCCACTTT.

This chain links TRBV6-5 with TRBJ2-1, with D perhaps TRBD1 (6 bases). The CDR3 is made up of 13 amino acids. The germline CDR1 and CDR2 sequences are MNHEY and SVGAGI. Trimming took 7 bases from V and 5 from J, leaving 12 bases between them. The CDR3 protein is CASMDSRNNEQFF. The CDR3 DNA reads TGTGCCAGCATGGACAGTAGGAACAATGAGCAGTTCTTC.

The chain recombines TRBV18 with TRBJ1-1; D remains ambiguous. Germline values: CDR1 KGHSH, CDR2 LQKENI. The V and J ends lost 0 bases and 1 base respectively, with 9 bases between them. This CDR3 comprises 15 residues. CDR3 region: CASSPPNKQNTEAFF. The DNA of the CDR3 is TGTGCCAGCTCACCACCGAACAAACAGAACACTGAAGCTTTCTTT.

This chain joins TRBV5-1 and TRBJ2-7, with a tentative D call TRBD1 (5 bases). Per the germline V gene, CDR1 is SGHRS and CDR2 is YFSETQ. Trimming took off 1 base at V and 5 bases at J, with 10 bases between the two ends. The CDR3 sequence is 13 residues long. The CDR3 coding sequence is TGCGCCAGCAGCTTGCAGGGCCCCCACGAGCAGTACTTC. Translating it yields CASSLQGPHEQYF.

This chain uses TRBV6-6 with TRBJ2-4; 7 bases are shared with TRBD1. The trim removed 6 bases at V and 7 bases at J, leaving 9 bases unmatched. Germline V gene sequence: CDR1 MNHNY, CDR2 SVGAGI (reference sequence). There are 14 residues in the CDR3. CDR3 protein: CASSQTGVWNIQYF. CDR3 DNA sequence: TGTGCCAGCAGCCAAACAGGGGTTTGGAACATTCAGTACTTC.

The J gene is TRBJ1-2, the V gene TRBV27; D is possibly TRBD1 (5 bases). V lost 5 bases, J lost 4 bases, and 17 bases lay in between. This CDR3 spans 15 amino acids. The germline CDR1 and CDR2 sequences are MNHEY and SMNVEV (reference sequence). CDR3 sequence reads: CASSLKSGPTYGYTF. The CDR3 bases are TGTGCCAGCAGTCTAAAATCGGGACCTACCTATGGCTACACCTTC.

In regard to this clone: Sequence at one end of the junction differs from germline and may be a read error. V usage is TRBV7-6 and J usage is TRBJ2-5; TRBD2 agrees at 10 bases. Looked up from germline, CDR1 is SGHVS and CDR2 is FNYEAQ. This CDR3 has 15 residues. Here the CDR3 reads CASSVAGGTWETQYF. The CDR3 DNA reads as TGTGCCAGCAGCGTAGCGGGGGGAACGTGGGAGACCCAGTACTTC. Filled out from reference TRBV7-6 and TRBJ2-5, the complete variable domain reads GAGVSQSPRYKVTKRGQDVALRCDPISGHVSLYWYRQALGQGPEFLTYFNYEAQQDKSGLPNDRFSAERPEGSISTLTIQRTEQRDSAMYRCASSVAGGTWETQYFGPGTRLLVL.